Listed below are T cell receptor beta chains from one sample, sequenced in a study of CD8 T cells in ankylosing spondylitis. TCRdb redid the calling of the 5' RACE reads with MiXCR, one entry per CDR3 protein. The table shows a few hundred thousand distinct CDR3 sequences, with about 22% occurring only once. Sequenced input: blood, either unsorted or a sorted T cell fraction (not recorded which). The receptors come from a male donor with ankylosing spondylitis. CDR3s leave out the opening cysteine and the closing phenylalanine or tryptophan. The D gene is left open where the match is weak. Size is omitted from some rows. Given values are once, few, many or a class for expanded clones.

clone size | CDR3 length | D gene | J gene | V gene | CDR3 protein
few | 11 | . | TRBJ1-2 | TRBV18 | ASSYRVLSGYT
many | 11 | . | TRBJ2-7 | TRBV20-1 | SARDFQGHEQY
. | 14 | TRBD2 | TRBJ2-1 | TRBV30 | AWTRGLLAGVAEQF
. | 11 | . | TRBJ2-1 | TRBV29-1 | SVGAATNNEQF
few | 14 | . | TRBJ2-2 | TRBV4-1 | ASSQVRHPNTGELF
. | 10 | . | TRBJ1-2 | TRBV11-3 | ASSSVGGGYT
few | 11 | TRBD1 | TRBJ1-4 | TRBV2 | ARGDRTNEKLF
few | 13 | TRBD2 | TRBJ2-7 | TRBV5-1 | ASSSPGLAGREQY
few | 10 | . | TRBJ1-5 | TRBV29-1 | SVGLSNQPQH
. | 12 | . | TRBJ2-2 | TRBV19 | ASGYLGNTGELF
. | 12 | . | TRBJ2-1 | TRBV29-1 | SVVRHASYNEQF
many | 13 | TRBD2 | TRBJ2-7 | TRBV12-3/TRBV12-4 | ASSRTSGSSYEQY
. | 11 | . | TRBJ2-7 | TRBV19 | ASPPKGSYEQY
few | 10 | . | TRBJ1-2 | TRBV2 | ASSPGGVAYT
few | 12 | TRBD2 | TRBJ2-7 | TRBV24-1 | ATNMSSGSYEQY
many | 13 | . | TRBJ1-1 | TRBV5-1 | ASSLAQGWNTEAF
. | 15 | TRBD2 | TRBJ2-1 | TRBV5-1 | ASSFGTSVGPYNEQF
many | 12 | TRBD1 | TRBJ2-5 | TRBV15 | ATSRGDSQETQY
few | 13 | . | TRBJ2-1 | TRBV11-1 | ASSYRDRGDNEQF
few | 12 | . | TRBJ1-1 | TRBV6-1 | ASTRTDMNTEAF
. | 14 | . | TRBJ2-5 | TRBV6-5 | ASSYGLSGGQETQY
few | 12 | TRBD2 | TRBJ2-1 | TRBV20-1 | SATRGGNYNEQF
. | 13 | TRBD2 | TRBJ2-1 | TRBV28 | ASRPVSGNPNEQF
few | 14 | TRBD1 | TRBJ1-2 | TRBV5-1 | ASSLGGTGVNYGYT
. | 10 | . | TRBJ2-7 | TRBV10-3 | AIRGASYEQY
few | 11 | . | TRBJ2-1 | TRBV24-1 | ATSGTAHNEQF
few | 14 | . | TRBJ1-4 | TRBV15 | ATSRDGVRTNEKLF
many | 12 | . | TRBJ1-1 | TRBV5-1 | ASSLRNANTEAF
. | 15 | TRBD1 | TRBJ2-1 | TRBV27 | ASSPNGGVSRGPLRF
once | 13 | . | TRBJ1-2 | TRBV7-2 | ASSLVRGRHYGYT
. | 13 | . | TRBJ2-5 | TRBV5-1 | ASSYEGGPQGTQY